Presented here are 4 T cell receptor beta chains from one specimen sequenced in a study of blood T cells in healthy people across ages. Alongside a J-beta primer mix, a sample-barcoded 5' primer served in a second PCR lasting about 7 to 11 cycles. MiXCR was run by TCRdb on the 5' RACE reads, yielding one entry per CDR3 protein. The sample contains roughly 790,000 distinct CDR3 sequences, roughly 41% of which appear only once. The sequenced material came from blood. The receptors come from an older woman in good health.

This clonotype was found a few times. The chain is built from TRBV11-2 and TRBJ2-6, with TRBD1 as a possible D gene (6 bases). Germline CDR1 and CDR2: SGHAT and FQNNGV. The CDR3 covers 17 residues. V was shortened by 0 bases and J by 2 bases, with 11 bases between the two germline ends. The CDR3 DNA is TGTGCCAGCAGCTTAGATTACAGGGCCACTGGGGCCAACGTCCTGACTTTC. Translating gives CASSLDYRATGANVLTF.

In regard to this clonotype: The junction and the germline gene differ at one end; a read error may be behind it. CDR3 sequence: CASNQEALNTEAFF. The CDR3 DNA follows: TGCGCCAGCAACCAAGAAGCGCTGAACACTGAAGCTTTCTTT. The chain carries TRBV4-1 and TRBJ1-1; D is unclear. This CDR3 has 14 residues. Germline V CDR1 and CDR2: MGHRA, YSYEKL.

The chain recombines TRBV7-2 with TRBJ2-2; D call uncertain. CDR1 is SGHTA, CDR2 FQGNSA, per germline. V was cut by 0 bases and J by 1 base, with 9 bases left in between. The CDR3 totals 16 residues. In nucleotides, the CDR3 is TGTGCCAGCAGCTTAGCCGCACACTTGAACACCGGGGAGCTGTTTTTT. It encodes CASSLAAHLNTGELFF.

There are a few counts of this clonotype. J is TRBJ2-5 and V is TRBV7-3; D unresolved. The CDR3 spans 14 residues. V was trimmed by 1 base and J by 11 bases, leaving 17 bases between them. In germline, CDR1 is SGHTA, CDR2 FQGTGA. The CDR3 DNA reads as TGTGCCAGCAGCTTAAGTCCAGCTAATTATGAGCAGTACTTC. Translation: CASSLSPANYEQYF.